This T cell receptor beta chain was sequenced in a study of blood T cell repertoires in COVID-19. Across the whole study: PBMCs, B-cell-depleted T cells, or T cells were the source of the cDNA or gDNA that made up the material.

In the original processing: Amplified reference gene primers provided the basis for estimating nucleated cell counts. This table comes from immunoSEQ multiplex PCR, and its TCRdb copy is limited to in-frame clones, with some not included. V and J calls and clone size come straight from that table; D and trimming were deduced from the DNA. This repertoire shows roughly 250,000 clones, about 87% found once; its top ten account for less than 10%. The material sequenced was peripheral blood. This receptor was taken from a human donor in a cohort sampled during active COVID-19.

This CDR3 is CASSPPERMVMEQFF. The CDR3 DNA reads as TGTGCCAGCAGTCCCCCGGAGCGGATGGTCATGGAGCAGTTCTTC. The V call is TRBV6-2 or TRBV6-3, the J call TRBJ2-1; possible D gene TRBD2, 5 bases. CDR1 and CDR2 from the germline V gene are MNHEY and SVGEGT. Trimming left V 5 bases short and J 10 bases short, with 21 bases between. This CDR3 contains 15 residues.